Detailed here is one TCR beta chain. This record comes from a study of a mutant IDH1 vaccine in newly diagnosed glioma. Using immunoSEQ multiplex PCR, the repertoire was profiled, and TCRdb retains in-frame clones only, with some absent. Of about 98,000 clones in the sample, 85% to 90% were seen once. Time point specified: baseline, week 1 (first vaccination visit). Treatment meaning: pre-vaccination baseline after standard-of-care therapy. With 2 bases removed from V and 2 bases from J, the gap between germline ends came to 11 bases. This CDR3 has 15 amino acids. Germline values: CDR1 SGHKS, CDR2 YYEKEE (reference sequence).

The rearrangement joins TRBV5-5 to TRBJ2-1; D is ambiguous. The sequence came from a woman aged 45-65 years with glioma. Sequences were derived from PBMCs, sampled from a glioma patient treated with radiotherapy, temozolomide or both. The DNA for the CDR3 is TGTGCCAGCAGCTTCACGTGGGCGCCCTACAATGAGCAGTTCTTC. Translation gives CASSFTWAPYNEQFF.